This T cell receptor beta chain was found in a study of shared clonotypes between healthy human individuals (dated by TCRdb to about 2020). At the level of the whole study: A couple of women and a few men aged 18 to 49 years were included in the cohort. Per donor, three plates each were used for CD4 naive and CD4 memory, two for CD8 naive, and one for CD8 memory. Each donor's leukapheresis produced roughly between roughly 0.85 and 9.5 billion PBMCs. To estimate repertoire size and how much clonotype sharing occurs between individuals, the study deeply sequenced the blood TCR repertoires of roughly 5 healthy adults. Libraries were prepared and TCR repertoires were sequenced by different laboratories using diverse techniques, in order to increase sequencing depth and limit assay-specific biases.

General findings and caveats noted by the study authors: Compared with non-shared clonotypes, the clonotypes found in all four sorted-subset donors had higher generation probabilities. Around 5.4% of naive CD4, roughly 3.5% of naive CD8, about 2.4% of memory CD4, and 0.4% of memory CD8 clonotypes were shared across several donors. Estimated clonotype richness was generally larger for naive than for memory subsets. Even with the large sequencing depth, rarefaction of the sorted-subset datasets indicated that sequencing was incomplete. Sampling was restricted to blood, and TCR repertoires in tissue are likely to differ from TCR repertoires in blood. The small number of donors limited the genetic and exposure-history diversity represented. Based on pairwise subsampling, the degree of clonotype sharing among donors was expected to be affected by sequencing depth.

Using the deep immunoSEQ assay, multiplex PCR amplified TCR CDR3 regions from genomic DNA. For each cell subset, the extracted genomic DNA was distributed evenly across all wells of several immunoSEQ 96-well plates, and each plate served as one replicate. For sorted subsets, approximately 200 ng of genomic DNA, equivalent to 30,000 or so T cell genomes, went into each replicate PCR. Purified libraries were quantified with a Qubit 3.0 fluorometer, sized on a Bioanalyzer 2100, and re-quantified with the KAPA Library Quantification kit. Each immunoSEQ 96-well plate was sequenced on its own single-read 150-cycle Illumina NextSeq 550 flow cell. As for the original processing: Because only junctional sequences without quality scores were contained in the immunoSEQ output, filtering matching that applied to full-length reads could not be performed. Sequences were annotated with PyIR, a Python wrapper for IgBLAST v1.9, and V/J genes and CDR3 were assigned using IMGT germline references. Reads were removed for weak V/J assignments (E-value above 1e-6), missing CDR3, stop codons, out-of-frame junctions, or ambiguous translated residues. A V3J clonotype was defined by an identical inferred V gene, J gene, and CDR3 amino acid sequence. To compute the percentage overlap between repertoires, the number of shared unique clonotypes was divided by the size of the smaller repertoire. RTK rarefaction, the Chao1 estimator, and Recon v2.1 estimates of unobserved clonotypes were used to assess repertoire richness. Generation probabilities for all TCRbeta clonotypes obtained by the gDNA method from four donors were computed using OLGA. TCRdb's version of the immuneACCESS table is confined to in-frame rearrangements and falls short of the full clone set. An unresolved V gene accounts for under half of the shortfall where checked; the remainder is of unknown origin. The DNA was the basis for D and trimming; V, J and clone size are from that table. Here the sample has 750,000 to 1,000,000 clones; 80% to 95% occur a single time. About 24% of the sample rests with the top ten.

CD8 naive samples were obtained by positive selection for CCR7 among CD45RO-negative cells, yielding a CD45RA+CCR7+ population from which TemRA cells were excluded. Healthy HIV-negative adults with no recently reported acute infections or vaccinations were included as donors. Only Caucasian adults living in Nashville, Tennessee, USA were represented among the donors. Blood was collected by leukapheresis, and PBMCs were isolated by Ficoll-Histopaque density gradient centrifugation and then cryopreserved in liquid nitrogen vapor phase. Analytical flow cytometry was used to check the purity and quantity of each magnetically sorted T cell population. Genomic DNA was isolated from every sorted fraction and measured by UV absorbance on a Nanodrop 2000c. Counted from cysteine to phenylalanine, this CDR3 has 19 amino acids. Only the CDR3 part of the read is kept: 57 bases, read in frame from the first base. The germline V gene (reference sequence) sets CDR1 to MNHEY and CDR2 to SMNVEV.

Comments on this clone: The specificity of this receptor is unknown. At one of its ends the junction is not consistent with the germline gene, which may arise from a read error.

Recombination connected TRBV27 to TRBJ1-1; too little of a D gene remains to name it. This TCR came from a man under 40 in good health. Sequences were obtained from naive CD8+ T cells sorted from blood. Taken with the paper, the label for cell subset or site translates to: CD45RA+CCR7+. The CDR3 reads CASSSPGGNPIDMNAEAFF. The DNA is TGTGCCAGCAGTTCACCCGGAGGGAACCCCATAGACATGAACGCTGAAGCTTTCTTT.